This T cell receptor beta chain was recorded in a study of blood T cell repertoires in COVID-19. Background on the study: The United States, Italy and Spain were the sources of the acute and convalescent COVID-19 samples. Nucleic acid was either cDNA or gDNA, and it came from T cells, B-cell-depleted T cells, or PBMCs.

Methods used by the authors: Estimation of nucleated cell counts was performed using reference gene primer amplification. Using immunoSEQ multiplex PCR, the repertoire was profiled, and TCRdb retains in-frame clones only, with some absent. That table gives V, J and clone size, and the DNA gave D and trimming. Here the sample spans some 65,000 clones, roughly 90% being singletons. Sequencing input: peripheral blood. The sequence was collected from a man between 60 and 75 years old with acute or convalescent COVID-19.

The CDR3 DNA is TGTGCCAGCAGCCCCACACCCGCAAGAGGTGATTCACCCCTCCACTTT. Encoded protein: CASSPTPARGDSPLHF. The J gene is TRBJ1-6, the V gene TRBV16, with D unresolved. Germline lookup yields CDR1 KGHSY and CDR2 FQNENV. Trimming left V 4 bases short and J 8 bases short, with 18 bases between. The CDR3 totals 16 residues.